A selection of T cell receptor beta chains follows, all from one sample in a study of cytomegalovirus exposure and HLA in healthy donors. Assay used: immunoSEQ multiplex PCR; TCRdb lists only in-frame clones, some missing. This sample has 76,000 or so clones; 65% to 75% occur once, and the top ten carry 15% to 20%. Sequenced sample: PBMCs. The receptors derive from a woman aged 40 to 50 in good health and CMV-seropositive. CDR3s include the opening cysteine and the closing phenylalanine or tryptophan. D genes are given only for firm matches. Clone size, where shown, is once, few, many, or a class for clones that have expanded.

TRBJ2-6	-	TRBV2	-	CASRSGTGDVLTF	TGTGCCAGCAGGTCCGGGACTGGGGACGTCCTGACTTTC
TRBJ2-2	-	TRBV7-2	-	CASSFRQGITGELFF	TGTGCCAGCAGCTTTCGGCAGGGAATCACCGGGGAGCTGTTTTTT
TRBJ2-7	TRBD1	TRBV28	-	CASSGGTGGIEQYF	TGTGCCAGCAGTGGCGGGACAGGGGGCATCGAGCAGTACTTC
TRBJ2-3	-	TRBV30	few	CAWLDWRNTDTQYF	TGTGCCTGGTTGGACTGGCGGAACACAGATACGCAGTATTTT
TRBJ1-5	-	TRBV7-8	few	CASSWGGPEQPQHF	TGTGCCAGCAGCTGGGGGGGGCCGGAACAGCCCCAGCATTTT
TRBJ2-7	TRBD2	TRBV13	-	CASSLGGMGNEQYF	TGTGCCAGCAGCTTGGGGGGGATGGGCAACGAGCAGTACTTC
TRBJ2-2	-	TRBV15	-	CATSRDRGLSAGELFF	TGTGCCACCAGCAGAGATCGGGGGTTATCCGCCGGGGAGCTGTTTTTT
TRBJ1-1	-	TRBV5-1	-	CASSLTGTLENTEAFF	TGCGCCAGCAGCTTAACCGGGACACTGGAGAACACTGAAGCTTTCTTT
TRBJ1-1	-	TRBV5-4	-	CASSLDLQGNTEAFF	TGTGCCAGCAGCTTAGATCTTCAGGGGAACACTGAAGCTTTCTTT
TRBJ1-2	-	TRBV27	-	CASSFSGGHGYTF	TGTGCCAGCAGTTTTAGTGGGGGCCATGGCTACACCTTC
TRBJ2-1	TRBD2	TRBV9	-	CASTIESGTYNEQFF	TGTGCCAGCACGATTGAAAGCGGGACCTACAATGAGCAGTTCTTC
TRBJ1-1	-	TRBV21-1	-	CASRGEAFF	TGTGCCAGCCGGGGTGAAGCTTTCTTT
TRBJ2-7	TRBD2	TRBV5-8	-	CASRTSGRDEQYF	TGTGCCAGTAGGACTAGCGGGAGGGACGAGCAGTACTTC
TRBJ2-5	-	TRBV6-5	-	CASSSGALGTQYF	TGTGCCAGCAGTTCCGGAGCCTTAGGGACCCAGTACTTC
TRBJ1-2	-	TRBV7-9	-	CASSLLGDYGYTF	TGTGCCAGCAGCTTACTAGGAGACTATGGCTACACCTTC
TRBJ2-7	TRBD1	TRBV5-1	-	CASSPGQGAVEQYF	TGCGCCAGCAGCCCCGGACAGGGGGCTGTTGAGCAGTACTTC
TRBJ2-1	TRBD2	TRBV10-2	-	CASSDPTSGSHNEQFF	TGCGCCAGCAGTGACCCGACTAGCGGGAGCCACAATGAGCAGTTCTTC
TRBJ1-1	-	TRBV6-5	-	CASSDSMTNTEAFF	TGTGCCAGCAGCGATAGCATGACGAACACTGAAGCTTTCTTT
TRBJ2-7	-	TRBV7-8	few	CAISLGGGPYEKYF	TGTGCCATCAGCTTAGGAGGAGGACCATACGAGAAGTACTTC
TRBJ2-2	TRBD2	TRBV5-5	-	CASSLIAGGPTGELFF	TGTGCCAGCAGCCTCATAGCGGGAGGGCCCACCGGGGAGCTGTTTTTT
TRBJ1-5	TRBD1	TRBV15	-	CATGQGLHSNQPQHF	TGTGCCACGGGACAGGGGCTCCATAGCAATCAGCCCCAGCATTTT
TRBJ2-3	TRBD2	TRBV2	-	CASSEAWREGTDTQYF	TGTGCCAGCAGTGAAGCTTGGCGGGAGGGGACAGATACGCAGTATTTT
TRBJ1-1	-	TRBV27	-	CASSLRQGSGEAFF	TGTGCCAGCAGTTTAAGGCAGGGGTCGGGTGAAGCTTTCTTT
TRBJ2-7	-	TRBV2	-	CASNGQGLYEQYF	TGTGCCAGCAATGGCCAGGGCCTGTACGAGCAGTACTTC
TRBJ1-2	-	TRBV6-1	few	CASSDPSLQGNNYGYTF	TGTGCCAGCAGTGACCCTTCCCTTCAGGGGAATAACTATGGCTACACCTTC
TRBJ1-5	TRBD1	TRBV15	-	CATSMDRALRGFLQPQHF	TGTGCCACCAGCATGGACAGGGCGCTCCGAGGTTTCCTTCAGCCCCAGCATTTT
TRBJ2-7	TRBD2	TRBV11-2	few	CASSRPGLYYEQYF	TGTGCCAGCAGCCGTCCGGGACTATACTACGAGCAGTACTTC
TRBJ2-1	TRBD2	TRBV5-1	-	CASSLAGGRGEQFF	TGCGCCAGCAGCTTGGCCGGCGGGAGAGGTGAGCAGTTCTTC
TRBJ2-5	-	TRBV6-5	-	CASSPPGTRETQYF	TGTGCCAGCAGTCCCCCCGGGACAAGGGAGACCCAGTACTTC
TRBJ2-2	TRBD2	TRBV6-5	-	CASNLLASNTGELFF	TGTGCCAGCAACTTACTAGCGTCGAACACCGGGGAGCTGTTTTTT
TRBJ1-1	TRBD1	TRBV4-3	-	CASSQGQGLLFEAFF	TGCGCCAGCAGCCAAGGACAGGGGTTGTTGTTTGAAGCTTTCTTT
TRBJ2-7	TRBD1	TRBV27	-	CASSFGTGEYEQYF	TGTGCCAGCAGTTTTGGGACAGGGGAATACGAGCAGTACTTC
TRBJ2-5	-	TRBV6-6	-	CASSPRGETQYF	TGTGCCAGCAGCCCACGGGGGGAGACCCAGTACTTC
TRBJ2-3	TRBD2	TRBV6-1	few	CASSAPGGTDTQYF	TGTGCCAGCAGTGCTCCGGGGGGGACAGATACGCAGTATTTT
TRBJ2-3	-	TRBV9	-	CASSVGTASSTDTQYF	TGTGCCAGCAGCGTAGGTACGGCTAGCTCCACAGATACGCAGTATTTT
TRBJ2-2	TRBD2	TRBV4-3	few	CASSHPRAGGTGELFF	TGCGCCAGCAGCCACCCCCGGGCGGGAGGCACCGGGGAGCTGTTTTTT
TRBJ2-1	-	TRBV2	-	CASSVTLRDSYNEQFF	TGTGCCAGCAGTGTTACTCTCCGGGACTCCTACAATGAGCAGTTCTTC
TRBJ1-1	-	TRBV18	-	CASQGGVTEAFF	TGTGCCAGCCAGGGTGGGGTTACTGAAGCTTTCTTT
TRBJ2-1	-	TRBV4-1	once	CASSQDYYLADRNEQFF	TGCGCCAGCAGCCAAGATTACTACCTGGCCGATCGCAATGAGCAGTTCTTC
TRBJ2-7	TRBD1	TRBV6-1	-	CASSAGQGAPYEQYF	TGTGCCAGCAGTGCTGGACAGGGGGCCCCCTACGAGCAGTACTTC
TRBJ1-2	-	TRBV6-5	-	CASSYGQVNYGYTF	TGTGCCAGCAGTTACGGTCAGGTTAACTATGGCTACACCTTC
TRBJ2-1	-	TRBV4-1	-	CASSQWTGQGEQFF	TGCGCCAGCAGCCAATGGACCGGGCAGGGAGAGCAGTTCTTC
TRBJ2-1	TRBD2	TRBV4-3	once	CDSSQFFSGGKLRSYNEQFF	TGCGACAGCAGCCAATTTTTTAGCGGGGGGAAGTTACGGTCCTACAATGAGCAGTTCTTC
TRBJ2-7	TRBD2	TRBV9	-	CASSVGTSHYEQYF	TGTGCCAGCAGCGTAGGGACTAGTCATTACGAGCAGTACTTC
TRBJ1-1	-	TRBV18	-	CASSPDQGNTEAFF	TGTGCCAGCTCACCGGACCAGGGGAACACTGAAGCTTTCTTT
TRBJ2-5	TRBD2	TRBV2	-	CASSALAASLTQYF	TGTGCCAGCAGTGCACTAGCGGCGTCTCTGACCCAGTACTTC
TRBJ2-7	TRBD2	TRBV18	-	CASSPLAGGPGDEQYF	TGTGCCAGCTCACCATTAGCGGGAGGGCCGGGCGACGAGCAGTACTTC
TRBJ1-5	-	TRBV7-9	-	CASSLDGGPQHF	TGTGCCAGCAGCTTAGACGGAGGGCCCCAGCATTTT
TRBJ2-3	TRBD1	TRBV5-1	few	CASLLDGQATDTQYF	TGCGCCAGCCTACTGGACGGACAGGCCACAGATACGCAGTATTTT
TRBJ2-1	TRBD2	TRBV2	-	CASRETSGSSYNEQFF	TGTGCCAGCAGGGAGACTAGCGGCAGCTCCTACAATGAGCAGTTCTTC
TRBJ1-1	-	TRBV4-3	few	CASSRRWGEVTEAFF	TGCGCCAGCAGCCGCCGGTGGGGGGAGGTCACTGAAGCTTTCTTT
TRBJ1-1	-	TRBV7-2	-	CASSLVTNWANTEAFF	TGTGCCAGCAGCTTAGTCACGAACTGGGCGAACACTGAAGCTTTCTTT
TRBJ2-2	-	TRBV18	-	CASSFDSRGELFF	TGTGCCAGCTCATTTGACAGCCGCGGGGAGCTGTTTTTT
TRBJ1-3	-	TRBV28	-	CASSTGVGGSGNTIYF	TGTGCCAGCAGCACTGGGGTCGGGGGCTCTGGAAACACCATATATTTT
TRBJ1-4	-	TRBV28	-	CASSQTGSRNEKLFF	TGTGCCAGCAGTCAAACAGGGTCTCGGAATGAAAAACTGTTTTTT